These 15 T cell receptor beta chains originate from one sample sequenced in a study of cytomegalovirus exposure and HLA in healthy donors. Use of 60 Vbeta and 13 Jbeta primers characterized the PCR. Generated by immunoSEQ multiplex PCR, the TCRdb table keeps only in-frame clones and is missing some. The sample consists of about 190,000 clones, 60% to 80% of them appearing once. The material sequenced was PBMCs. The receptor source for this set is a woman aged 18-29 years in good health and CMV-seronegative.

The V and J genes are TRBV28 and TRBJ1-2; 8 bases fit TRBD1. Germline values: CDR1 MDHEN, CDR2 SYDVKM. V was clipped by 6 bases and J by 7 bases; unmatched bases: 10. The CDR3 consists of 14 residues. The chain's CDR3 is CASSPGQGTGGYTF. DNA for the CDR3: TGTGCCAGCAGCCCCGGACAGGGAACGGGTGGCTACACCTTC.

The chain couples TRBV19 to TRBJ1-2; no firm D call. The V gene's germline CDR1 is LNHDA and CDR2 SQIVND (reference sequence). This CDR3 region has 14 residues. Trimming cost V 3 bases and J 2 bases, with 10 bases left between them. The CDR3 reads CASSILRENYGYTF. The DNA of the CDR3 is TGTGCCAGTAGTATCCTGCGGGAGAACTATGGCTACACCTTC.

The chain's CDR3 is CASSFYSSYEQYF. The CDR3 DNA reads as TGTGCCAGCAGCTTTTACTCCTCCTACGAGCAGTACTTC. The chain uses TRBV5-4 and TRBJ2-7; no definite D call. V was shortened by 2 bases and J by 0 bases, with 6 bases between the two germline ends. The CDR3 loop spans 13 amino acids. CDR1 is SGHNT, CDR2 YYREEE, per germline (reference sequence).

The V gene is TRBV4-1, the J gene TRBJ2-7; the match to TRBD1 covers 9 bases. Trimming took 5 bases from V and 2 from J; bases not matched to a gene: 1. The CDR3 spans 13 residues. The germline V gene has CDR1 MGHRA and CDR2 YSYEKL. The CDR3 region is CASSGTGPYEQYF. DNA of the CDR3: TGCGCCAGCAGCGGGACAGGGCCCTACGAGCAGTACTTC.

CDR3 nucleotides: TGTGCCAGCAGCTTAGCGATTTTAGAGACTAGCGGCACAGATACGCAGTATTTT. Its translation: CASSLAILETSGTDTQYF. The rearrangement uses TRBV7-9 and TRBJ2-3; 8 bases are a match to TRBD2. V was clipped by 0 bases and J by 1 base; unmatched bases: 9. Germline values: CDR1 SEHNR, CDR2 FQNEAQ (reference sequence). The CDR3 is 18 amino acids.

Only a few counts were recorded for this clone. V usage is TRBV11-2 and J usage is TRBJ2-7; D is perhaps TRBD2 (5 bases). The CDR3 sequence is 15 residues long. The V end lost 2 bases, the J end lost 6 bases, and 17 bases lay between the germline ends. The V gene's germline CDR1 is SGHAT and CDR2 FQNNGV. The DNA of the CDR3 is TGTGCCAGCAGCTTACGCGGGTTGGGAACCGCCGAGCAGTACTTC. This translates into CASSLRGLGTAEQYF.

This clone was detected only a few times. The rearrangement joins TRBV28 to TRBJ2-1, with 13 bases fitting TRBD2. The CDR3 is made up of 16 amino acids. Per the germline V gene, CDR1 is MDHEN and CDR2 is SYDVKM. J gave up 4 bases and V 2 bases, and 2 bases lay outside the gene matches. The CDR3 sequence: CASSLRGLAGYNEQFF. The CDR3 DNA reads TGTGCCAGCAGTTTAAGGGGACTAGCGGGGTACAATGAGCAGTTCTTC.

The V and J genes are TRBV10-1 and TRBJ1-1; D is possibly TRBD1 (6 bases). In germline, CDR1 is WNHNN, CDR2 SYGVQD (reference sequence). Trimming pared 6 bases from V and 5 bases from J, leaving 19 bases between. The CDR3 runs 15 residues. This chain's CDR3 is CASSMGQTTQTEAFF. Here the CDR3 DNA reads TGCGCCAGCAGCATGGGACAAACAACCCAAACTGAAGCTTTCTTT.

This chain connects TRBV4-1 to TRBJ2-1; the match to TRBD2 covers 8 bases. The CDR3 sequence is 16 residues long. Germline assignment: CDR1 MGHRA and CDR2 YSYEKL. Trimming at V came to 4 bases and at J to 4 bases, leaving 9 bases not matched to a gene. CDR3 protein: CASSRTSGTLYNEQFF. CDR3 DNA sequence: TGCGCCAGCAGCCGCACTAGCGGCACGTTATACAATGAGCAGTTCTTC.

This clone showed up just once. The CDR3 region has the DNA TGTGCCAGCAGCACCGGGGAGGGGAACACTGAAGCTTTCTTT. This codes for CASSTGEGNTEAFF. The chain recombines TRBV7-9 with TRBJ1-1, with D hard to call. V was shortened by 5 bases and J by 1 base, with 11 bases between the two germline ends. The CDR3 has 14 amino acids. Germline V CDR1 and CDR2: SEHNR, FQNEAQ (reference sequence). The complete variable domain, with remaining parts taken from reference TRBV7-9 and TRBJ1-1, reads DTGVSQNPRHKITKRGQNVTFRCDPISEHNRLYWYRQTLGQGPEFLTYFQNEAQLEKSRLLSDRFSAERPKGSFSTLEIQRTEQGDSAMYLCASSTGEGNTEAFFGQGTRLTVV.

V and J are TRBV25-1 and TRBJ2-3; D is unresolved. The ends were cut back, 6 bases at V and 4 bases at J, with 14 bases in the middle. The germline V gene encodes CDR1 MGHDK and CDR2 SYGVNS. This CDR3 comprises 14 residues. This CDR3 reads CASSPDNKPDTQYF. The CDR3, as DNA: TGTGCCAGCAGCCCAGATAATAAACCAGATACGCAGTATTTT. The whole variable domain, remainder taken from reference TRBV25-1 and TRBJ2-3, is EADIYQTPRYLVIGTGKKITLECSQTMGHDKMYWYQQDPGMELHLIHYSYGVNSTEKGDLSSESTVSRIRTEHFPLTLESARPSHTSQYLCASSPDNKPDTQYFGPGTRLTVL.

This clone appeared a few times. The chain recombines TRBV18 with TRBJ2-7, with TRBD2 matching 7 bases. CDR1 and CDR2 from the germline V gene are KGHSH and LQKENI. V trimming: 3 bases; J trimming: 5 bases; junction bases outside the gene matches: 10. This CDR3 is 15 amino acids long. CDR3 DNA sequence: TGTGCCAGCTCACCGGTGGGCGGGAGTTCTAACGAGCAGTACTTC. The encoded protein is CASSPVGGSSNEQYF. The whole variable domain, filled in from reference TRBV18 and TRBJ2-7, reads NAGVMQNPRHLVRRRGQEARLRCSPMKGHSHVYWYRQLPEEGLKFMVYLQKENIIDESGMPKERFSAEFPKEGPSILRIQQVVRGDSAAYFCASSPVGGSSNEQYFGPGTRLTVT.

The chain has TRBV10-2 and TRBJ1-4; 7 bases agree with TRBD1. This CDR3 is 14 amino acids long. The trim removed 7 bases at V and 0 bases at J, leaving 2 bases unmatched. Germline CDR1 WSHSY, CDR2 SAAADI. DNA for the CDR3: TGCGCCAGCAAGCAGGGGGCAACTAATGAAAAACTGTTTTTT. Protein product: CASKQGATNEKLFF.

The CDR3 is CASRPLNRGGGGTEAFF. CDR3 nucleotides: TGTGCCAGCAGGCCCCTTAACAGGGGGGGCGGTGGGACTGAAGCTTTCTTT. The chain joins TRBV28 to TRBJ1-1; 8 nucleotides line up with TRBD1. With V trimmed by 6 bases and J by 5 bases, 17 bases remained unmatched. Germline V gene data show CDR1 as MDHEN and CDR2 as SYDVKM. The CDR3 contains 17 residues.

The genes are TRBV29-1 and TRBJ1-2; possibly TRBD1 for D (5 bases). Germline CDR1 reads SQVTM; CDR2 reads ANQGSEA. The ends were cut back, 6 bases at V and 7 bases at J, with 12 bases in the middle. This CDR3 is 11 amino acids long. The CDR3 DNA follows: TGCAGCGTCCAGGGAGGTGGTGGCTACACCTTC. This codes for CSVQGGGGYTF.